The sequence of this T cell receptor beta chain was determined in a study of blood T cell repertoires in COVID-19. Assay used: immunoSEQ multiplex PCR; TCRdb lists only in-frame clones, some missing. This table has 210,000 or so clones, under 90% appearing once. This clone occurred a few times. The sequenced sample was peripheral blood. The receptor was derived from a woman older than 75 with COVID-19, enrolled during active disease.

CDR3 nucleotide sequence: TGTGCCAGCAAACAGGGGGCGGGTACCTACGAGCAGTACTTC. As protein: CASKQGAGTYEQYF. The chain couples TRBV2 to TRBJ2-7, with 9 bases fitting TRBD1. J lost 2 bases, V lost 7 bases, and 6 bases had no gene match. Per germline, CDR1 SNHLY and CDR2 FYNNEI. The CDR3 is 14 amino acids.